Below are 21 T cell receptor beta chains sequenced from a single sample in a study of T cell responses to AZD1222 COVID-19 vaccine. Assay: immunoSEQ multiplex PCR; the TCRdb copy retains only in-frame clones and omits some. The table shows roughly 100,000 clones, with more than 85% occurring only once. Sequences were derived from peripheral blood, sampled on day 0 of AZD1222 vaccination. The receptors shown here come from an adult in good health.

The rearrangement links TRBV5-1 to TRBJ1-4, with no clear D. The CDR3 consists of 11 residues. Trimming cost V 1 base and J 5 bases, with 0 bases left between them. Germline CDR1 SGHRS, CDR2 YFSETQ. Here the CDR3 DNA reads TGCGCCAGCAGCTTGAATGAAAAACTGTTTTTT. It specifies CASSLNEKLFF.

The chain is built from TRBV2 and TRBJ2-7, with 7 bases that match TRBD1. CDR1 is SNHLY and CDR2 is FYNNEI in the germline V gene. V dropped 3 bases and J dropped 2; count of bases not matched to a gene: 4. The CDR3 is 14 residues long. This CDR3 reads CASSDRGTTYEQYF. The CDR3 region has the DNA TGTGCCAGCAGTGACAGGGGGACGACCTACGAGCAGTACTTC. Complete variable domain (other parts from reference TRBV2 and TRBJ2-7): EPEVTQTPSHQVTQMGQEVILRCVPISNHLYFYWYRQILGQKVEFLVSFYNNEISEKSEIFDDQFSVERPDGSNFTLKIRSTKLEDSAMYFCASSDRGTTYEQYFGPGTRLTVT.

This chain links TRBV6-5 with TRBJ1-5; D gene ambiguous. Germline CDR1 reads MNHEY; CDR2 reads SVGAGI. This CDR3 is 13 amino acids long. Trimming took off 8 bases at V and 5 bases at J, with 13 bases between the two ends. CDR3 protein: CASGWQAHQPQHF. DNA for the CDR3: TGTGCCAGCGGCTGGCAGGCTCATCAGCCCCAGCATTTT.

This sequence joins TRBV5-1 and TRBJ2-1; D is unresolved. The V and J ends lost 4 bases and 0 bases respectively, with 8 bases between them. The CDR3 runs to 14 residues. Germline CDR1 and CDR2: SGHRS and YFSETQ. As DNA, the CDR3 is TGCGCCAGCAGCCCGGAAAGCTCCTACAATGAGCAGTTCTTC. This codes for CASSPESSYNEQFF.

The gene calls are TRBV2 and TRBJ2-7, with 13 bases that match TRBD2. The CDR3 contains 18 residues. Germline assignment: CDR1 SNHLY and CDR2 FYNNEI. V gave up 3 bases and J gave up 1 base; unmatched junction bases: 9. The CDR3: CASSDSRTSGRGSYEQYF. The CDR3, as DNA: TGTGCCAGCAGTGATAGTCGGACTAGCGGGAGAGGGTCCTACGAGCAGTACTTC.

This chain connects TRBV7-2 to TRBJ2-3; 9 nucleotides match TRBD2. CDR3 length: 14 amino acids. The junction had 4 bases not matched to a gene; V was cut back by 5 bases and J by 4 bases. CDR1 SGHTA and CDR2 FQGNSA come from the germline V gene. Here the CDR3 reads CASSRTSAADTQYF. Here the CDR3 DNA reads TGTGCCAGCAGCCGGACTAGCGCGGCAGATACGCAGTATTTT. Based on the CDR3 plus reference TRBV7-2 and TRBJ2-3, the full variable domain is GAGVSQSPSNKVTEKGKDVELRCDPISGHTALYWYRQSLGQGLEFLIYFQGNSAPDKSGLPSDRFSAERTGGSVSTLTIQRTQQEDSAVYLCASSRTSAADTQYFGPGTRLTVL.

This chain joins TRBV29-1 and TRBJ1-2; D is ambiguous. Per germline, CDR1 SQVTM and CDR2 ANQGSEA. Between the trimmed V and J ends, which lost 2 bases and 4 bases, there was a span of 8 bases. CDR3 length: 12 amino acids. The CDR3 sequence: CSVEKRGYGYTF. For the CDR3, the DNA is TGCAGCGTTGAAAAAAGAGGCTATGGCTACACCTTC.

This clone was picked up a small number of times. V is TRBV4-2 and J is TRBJ2-4, with 8 bases lining up with TRBD2. Trimming took 0 bases from V and 3 from J; bases not matched to a gene: 10. This CDR3 has 18 residues. The V gene's germline CDR1 is LGHNA and CDR2 YNFKEQ. CDR3 sequence (DNA): TGTGCCAGCAGCCAAGATAAAGGGTTAGCGGGAATCAAAAACATTCAGTACTTC. Its translation: CASSQDKGLAGIKNIQYF.

The chain is built from TRBV5-1 and TRBJ1-3, with D perhaps TRBD1 (5 bases). The CDR3 runs to 14 residues. The V gene's germline CDR1 is SGHRS and CDR2 YFSETQ. Trimming removed 4 bases at V and 2 bases at J, with 10 bases between. The CDR3 DNA follows: TGCGCCAGCAGCAACACGGGGGCTGGAAACACCATATATTTT. Encoded protein: CASSNTGAGNTIYF.

This chain links TRBV11-2 with TRBJ1-1, with D maybe TRBD1 (5 bases). Germline V lookup: CDR1 SGHAT, CDR2 FQNNGV. Trimming took off 5 bases at V and 2 bases at J, with 18 bases between the two ends. This CDR3 spans 16 amino acids. The CDR3 reads CASSAPVDSVNTEAFF. For the CDR3, the DNA is TGTGCCAGCAGCGCACCGGTAGACAGTGTTAACACTGAAGCTTTCTTT. Full variable domain (rest looked up from reference TRBV11-2 and TRBJ1-1): EAGVAQSPRYKIIEKRQSVAFWCNPISGHATLYWYQQILGQGPKLLIQFQNNGVVDDSQLPKDRFSAERLKGVDSTLKIQPAKLEDSAVYLCASSAPVDSVNTEAFFGQGTRLTVV.

This clone has only one observation. The rearrangement joins TRBV19 to TRBJ1-2; unclear D gene. Germline V gives CDR1 LNHDA, CDR2 SQIVND (reference sequence). The CDR3 is 14 amino acids. V lost 5 bases and J 0 bases, leaving 10 bases between the germline ends. DNA for the CDR3: TGTGCCAGTAGTCCCGGCCGGTCTAACTATGGCTACACCTTC. It translates to CASSPGRSNYGYTF.

The DNA for the CDR3 is TGTGCCAGCAGCCAAAGCCTACAGGGTGGCTACACCTTC. Translation: CASSQSLQGGYTF. The chain has TRBV3-1 (or the pseudogene TRBV3-2) and TRBJ1-2; D possibly corresponds to TRBD1 (6 bases). The V end was cut by 2 bases, the J end by 7 bases, with 11 bases between. The CDR3 is 13 residues long. CDR1 and CDR2 from the germline V gene are LGHDT and YNNKEL (reference sequence).

The chain links TRBV19 to TRBJ1-4; 8 bases agree with TRBD1. CDR3 length equals 16 residues. Trimming cost V 6 bases and J 4 bases; bases outside gene matches: 10. Germline V gene sequence: CDR1 LNHDA, CDR2 SQIVND (reference sequence). CDR3 in DNA: TGTGCCAGTAGCCATCCAGGGGGCGCTGATAATGAAAAACTGTTTTTT. The encoded protein is CASSHPGGADNEKLFF.

This rearrangement joins TRBV12-3 or TRBV12-4 to TRBJ1-2, with 8 positions matching TRBD1. With V trimmed by 2 bases and J by 8 bases, 4 bases remained unmatched. The CDR3 spans 13 residues. CDR3 region: CASSLFRDRGYTF. The DNA of the CDR3 is TGTGCCAGCAGTTTATTTCGGGACAGGGGCTACACCTTC.

The V and J genes are TRBV20-1 and TRBJ2-1; D is undetermined. This CDR3 is built from 13 residues. Trimming removed 3 bases from V and 8 bases from J, with 14 bases in between. Germline CDR1 DFQATT, CDR2 SNEGSKA (reference sequence). CDR3 sequence reads: CSASEYRGDEQFF. The DNA of the CDR3 is TGCAGTGCTAGTGAGTACCGTGGCGATGAGCAGTTCTTC.

V usage is TRBV3-1 (or the pseudogene TRBV3-2) and J usage is TRBJ1-2; D is perhaps TRBD1 (5 bases). The CDR3 has 16 residues. Per germline, CDR1 LGHDT and CDR2 YNNKEL (reference sequence). V was trimmed by 0 bases and J by 0 bases, leaving 11 bases between them. The CDR3, as DNA: TGTGCCAGCAGCCAAGATCTCAGGGCTTCTAACTATGGCTACACCTTC. Translated: CASSQDLRASNYGYTF.

This chain links TRBV12-3 or TRBV12-4 with TRBJ2-6; no clear D. The length of the CDR3 is 13 residues. V dropped 6 bases and J dropped 1 base, with 4 bases sitting between them. The chain's CDR3 is CASRGSGANVLTF. As DNA, the CDR3 is TGTGCCAGCAGAGGATCTGGGGCCAACGTCCTGACTTTC.

This chain joins TRBV14 and TRBJ2-1, with 12 bases identical to TRBD2. Trimming took 4 bases from V and 4 from J; bases not matched to a gene: 11. Germline CDR1 SGHDN, CDR2 FVKESK. The CDR3 spans 18 residues. CDR3 residues: CASSPPGLAGPRYNEQFF. CDR3 DNA sequence: TGTGCCAGCAGCCCCCCAGGACTAGCGGGACCTAGATACAATGAGCAGTTCTTC.

The chain uses TRBV4-3 and TRBJ1-2, with D maybe TRBD1 (6 bases). The length of the CDR3 is 14 residues. Trimming pared 1 base from V and 7 bases from J, leaving 13 bases between. The V gene's germline CDR1 is LGHNA and CDR2 YSLEER. CDR3 DNA sequence: TGCGCCAGCAGCCAAGTGCACAGGGAGGCTGGCTACACCTTC. It is translated as CASSQVHREAGYTF.

This clone was detected only once. The J gene is TRBJ1-1, the V gene TRBV5-1; perhaps TRBD1 as D (5 bases). Germline CDR1 reads SGHRS; CDR2 reads YFSETQ. This CDR3 region has 15 residues. V gave up 0 bases and J gave up 1 base, with 10 bases separating them. The CDR3: CASSLEGPPNTEAFF. The CDR3 DNA sequence: TGCGCCAGCAGCTTGGAGGGACCGCCGAACACTGAAGCTTTCTTT.

The V call is TRBV6-1, the J call TRBJ2-4, with D hard to call. V shed 1 base and J shed 2 bases, with 12 bases lying between them. The germline gives CDR1 MNHNS, CDR2 SASEGT. This CDR3 is built from 16 residues. CDR3 amino acids: CASSEGRGPTKNIQYF. The CDR3 coding sequence is TGTGCCAGCAGTGAAGGGCGTGGGCCAACCAAAAACATTCAGTACTTC.